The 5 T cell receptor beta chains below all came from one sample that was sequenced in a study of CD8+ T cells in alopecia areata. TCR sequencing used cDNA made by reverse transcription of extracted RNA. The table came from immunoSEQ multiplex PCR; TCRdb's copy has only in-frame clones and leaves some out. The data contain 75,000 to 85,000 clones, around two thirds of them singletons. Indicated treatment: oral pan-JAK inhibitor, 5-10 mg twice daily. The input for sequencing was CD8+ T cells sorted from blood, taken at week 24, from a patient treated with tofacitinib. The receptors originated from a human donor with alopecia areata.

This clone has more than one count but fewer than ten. The CDR3 region is CASSHERDSSDEQFF. CDR3 coding DNA: TGTGCCAGCAGTCACGAGAGGGACTCGTCGGATGAGCAGTTCTTC. The chain carries TRBV5-4 and TRBJ2-1; the D gene is possibly TRBD2 (6 bases). The CDR3 is 15 residues long. CDR1 and CDR2 from the germline V gene are SGHNT and YYREEE (reference sequence). Trimming removed 5 bases at V and 8 bases at J, with 20 bases between.

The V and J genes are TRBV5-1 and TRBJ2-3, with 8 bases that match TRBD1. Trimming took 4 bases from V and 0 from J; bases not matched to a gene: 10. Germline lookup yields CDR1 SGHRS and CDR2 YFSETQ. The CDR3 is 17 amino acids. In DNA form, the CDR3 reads TGCGCCAGCAGCCTCAGAGGACAGGGTGATAGCACAGATACGCAGTATTTT. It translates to CASSLRGQGDSTDTQYF.

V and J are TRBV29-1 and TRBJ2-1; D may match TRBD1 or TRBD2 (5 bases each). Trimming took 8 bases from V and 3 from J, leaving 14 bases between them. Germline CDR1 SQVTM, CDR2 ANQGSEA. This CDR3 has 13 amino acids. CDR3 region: CSSQRGDYNEQFF. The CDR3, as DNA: TGCAGCTCCCAGAGGGGCGACTACAATGAGCAGTTCTTC.

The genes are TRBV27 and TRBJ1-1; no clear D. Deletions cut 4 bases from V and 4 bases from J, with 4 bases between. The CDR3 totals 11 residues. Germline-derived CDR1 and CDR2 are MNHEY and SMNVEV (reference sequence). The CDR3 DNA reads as TGTGCCAGCAGTTACGGCACTGAAGCTTTCTTT. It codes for CASSYGTEAFF.

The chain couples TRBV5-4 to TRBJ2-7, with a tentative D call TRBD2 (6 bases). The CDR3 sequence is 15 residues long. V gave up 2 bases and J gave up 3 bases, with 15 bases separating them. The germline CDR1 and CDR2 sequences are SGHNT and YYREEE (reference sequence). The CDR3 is CASSFGRDGNYEQYF. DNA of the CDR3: TGTGCCAGCAGCTTCGGGCGGGACGGTAACTACGAGCAGTACTTC.